These T cell receptor beta chains were read from a single sample in a study of T cells expressing NK-cell markers. TCRdb re-called the 5' RACE reads and shows each CDR3 protein once, DNA omitted. Here the sample table reports a few hundred thousand distinct CDR3 sequences. The sequencing sample was made of blood T cells: a sorted CD56 or NKG2C T cell subset, CD4+ or CD8+ T cells, or bulk PBMC T cells (not recorded which). Receptor source: a man aged 18-69 years in good health. Both conserved end residues are part of each CDR3.

V gene: TRBV7-2
J gene: TRBJ2-2
CDR3 protein: CASSVPGRANTGELFF

V gene: TRBV5-1
J gene: TRBJ2-2
CDR3 protein: CASSQYLGVAGELFF

V gene: TRBV7-2
J gene: TRBJ2-5
CDR3 protein: CASEDRTLETQYF

V gene: TRBV21-1
J gene: TRBJ2-4
CDR3 protein: CASSKGGKAKNIQYF

V gene: TRBV6-5
J gene: TRBJ2-7
CDR3 protein: CAIRARDGGALEQYF

V gene: TRBV27
J gene: TRBJ2-1
CDR3 protein: CASSNNRRSNEQFF

V gene: TRBV6-1
J gene: TRBJ2-1
CDR3 protein: CASRRLGGPYNEQFF

V gene: TRBV20-1
J gene: TRBJ1-4
CDR3 protein: CSATEGGHEKLFF

V gene: TRBV12-3/TRBV12-4
J gene: TRBJ2-3
CDR3 protein: CASRTGQAINTDTQYF

V gene: TRBV11-1
J gene: TRBJ2-7
CDR3 protein: CASSPLPGGEQYF

V gene: TRBV28
J gene: TRBJ2-7
CDR3 protein: CASSEQGQGNEQYF

V gene: TRBV5-1
J gene: TRBJ1-1
CDR3 protein: CASSPVPDRVTEAFF

V gene: TRBV6-5
J gene: TRBJ1-2
CDR3 protein: CASSYSTGSNGYTF

V gene: TRBV12-3/TRBV12-4
J gene: TRBJ1-3
CDR3 protein: CASNPGQAGDTIYF

V gene: TRBV2
J gene: TRBJ1-6
CDR3 protein: CASSDVSDNSPLHF

V gene: TRBV2
J gene: TRBJ2-1
CDR3 protein: CASSEVSGGVGEQFF

V gene: TRBV29-1
J gene: TRBJ2-7
CDR3 protein: CSVRSQGGSYEQYF

V gene: TRBV12-3/TRBV12-4
J gene: TRBJ1-5
CDR3 protein: CASSVGRTYNQPQHF

V gene: TRBV14
J gene: TRBJ2-6
CDR3 protein: CASSQDDRSTGANVLTF

V gene: TRBV19
J gene: TRBJ2-7
CDR3 protein: CASSIETGATYEQYF

V gene: TRBV20-1
J gene: TRBJ1-5
CDR3 protein: CSARRGAKGRPQHF

V gene: TRBV9
J gene: TRBJ2-1
CDR3 protein: CASSRRETALLNEQFF

V gene: TRBV29-1
J gene: TRBJ1-2
CDR3 protein: CSANVGGFDYGYTF

V gene: TRBV28
J gene: TRBJ1-2
CDR3 protein: CASGQGRYGYTF

V gene: TRBV7-2
J gene: TRBJ1-1
CDR3 protein: CASSLQGWEAFF

V gene: TRBV7-6
J gene: TRBJ2-3
CDR3 protein: CASSSRGNIDTQYF

V gene: TRBV25-1
J gene: TRBJ2-5
CDR3 protein: CASRLAGGTQETQYF

V gene: TRBV12-3/TRBV12-4
J gene: TRBJ2-6
CDR3 protein: CASSLGLWANVLTF